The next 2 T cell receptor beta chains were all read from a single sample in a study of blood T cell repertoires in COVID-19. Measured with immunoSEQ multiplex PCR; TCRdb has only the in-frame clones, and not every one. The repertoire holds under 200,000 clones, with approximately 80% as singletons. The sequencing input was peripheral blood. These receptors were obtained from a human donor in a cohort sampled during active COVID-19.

CDR3 nucleotide sequence: TGTGCCAGCAGCCGGAGGTTAGCGGGAGGCCGCTACAATGAGCAGTTCTTC. Protein: CASSRRLAGGRYNEQFF. The chain has TRBV7-2 and TRBJ2-1, with 10 bases identical to TRBD2. CDR1 is SGHTA, CDR2 FQGNSA, per germline. This CDR3 contains 17 residues. Trimming cost V 5 bases and J 3 bases; bases outside gene matches: 10. Variable domain in full (rest from reference TRBV7-2 and TRBJ2-1): GAGVSQSPSNKVTEKGKDVELRCDPISGHTALYWYRQSLGQGLEFLIYFQGNSAPDKSGLPSDRFSAERTGGSVSTLTIQRTQQEDSAVYLCASSRRLAGGRYNEQFFGPGTRLTVL.

The CDR3 DNA reads as TGCGCCAGCGGTCCTGGACAGCTAACTAATTCACCCCTCCACTTT. Protein sequence: CASGPGQLTNSPLHF. The chain has TRBV5-1 and TRBJ1-6; possibly TRBD1 for D (6 bases). Germline V lookup: CDR1 SGHRS, CDR2 YFSETQ. This CDR3 contains 15 residues. Trimming shortened V by 7 bases and J by 6 bases, and 17 bases separated the two germline ends.